A single sample gave rise to the 3 T cell receptor beta chains below, sequenced in a study of identical twins. TCRdb called the 5' RACE reads again in MiXCR, with one record for every CDR3 protein. Of hundreds of thousands of distinct CDR3 sequences listed, about 7% are singletons. The same data also went into a second study, on yellow fever vaccine responses in identical twins.

Sequenced input: memory (CD45RO+) T cells sorted from blood. All receptors come from a woman under 30 in good health.

This clonotype was counted only a few times. The chain is built from TRBV5-1 and TRBJ1-2, with 7 bases identical to TRBD1. The CDR3 extends over 14 amino acids. Germline V CDR1 and CDR2: SGHRS, YFSETQ. V trimming: 3 bases; J trimming: 8 bases; junction bases outside the gene matches: 10. The CDR3 loop is CASSSVGQAEGYTF. In DNA, the CDR3 is TGCGCCAGCAGCTCAGTCGGACAGGCGGAAGGCTACACCTTC.

A few counts support this clonotype. The chain recombines TRBV20-1 with TRBJ2-2; 9 nucleotides align to TRBD2. Trimming removed 2 bases from V and 2 bases from J; junction bases left unmatched: 12. This CDR3 comprises 18 residues. Per germline, CDR1 DFQATT and CDR2 SNEGSKA (reference sequence). The CDR3 nucleotides read TGCAGTGCTAGATCCGGGACTAGCACGATACTAAACACCGGGGAGCTGTTTTTT. It encodes CSARSGTSTILNTGELFF.

The chain carries TRBV6-1 and TRBJ2-7, with 9 bases fitting TRBD1. From germline, CDR1 is MNHNS and CDR2 SASEGT. The CDR3 has 15 residues. Unmatched junction bases numbered 12, after V lost 9 bases and J lost 3 bases. In DNA, the CDR3 is TGTGCCAGTAGACAGGGGGTCGGTTTTGGCTACGAGCAGTACGTC. It yields the protein CASRQGVGFGYEQYV.